This TCR beta chain was retrieved from a study of pediatric ulcerative colitis. The study's findings and limits: No controls had the two rectal clonotypes shared by ulcerative colitis patients. A couple of patients' blood samples yielded substantially fewer templates. Blood-rectal clonal overlap within each person was significantly higher in ulcerative colitis patients than controls.

About this clone itself: As yet, its antigen is unknown.

This was a survey-level run. Repertoires were generated with immunoSEQ multiplex PCR, while TCRdb's copy carries only in-frame clones and drops some. The sample has about 35,000 clones; about 81% are singletons. CDR1 GTSNPN and CDR2 SVGIG come from the germline V gene (reference sequence). The germline V and J ends were trimmed by 0 bases and 0 bases, with 12 bases remaining between them. This CDR3 has 16 residues. The rectum was sampled with one to two pinch biopsies at colonoscopy. The chain is built from TRBV30 and TRBJ1-3; maybe TRBD1 (5 bases). Sequenced: gut tissue. The sequence was collected from a boy aged 5-17 years with mild ulcerative colitis. CDR3 coding DNA: TGTGCCTGGAGTGTACACAGGCCGAGCTCTGGAAACACCATATATTTT. Translation gives CAWSVHRPSSGNTIYF.